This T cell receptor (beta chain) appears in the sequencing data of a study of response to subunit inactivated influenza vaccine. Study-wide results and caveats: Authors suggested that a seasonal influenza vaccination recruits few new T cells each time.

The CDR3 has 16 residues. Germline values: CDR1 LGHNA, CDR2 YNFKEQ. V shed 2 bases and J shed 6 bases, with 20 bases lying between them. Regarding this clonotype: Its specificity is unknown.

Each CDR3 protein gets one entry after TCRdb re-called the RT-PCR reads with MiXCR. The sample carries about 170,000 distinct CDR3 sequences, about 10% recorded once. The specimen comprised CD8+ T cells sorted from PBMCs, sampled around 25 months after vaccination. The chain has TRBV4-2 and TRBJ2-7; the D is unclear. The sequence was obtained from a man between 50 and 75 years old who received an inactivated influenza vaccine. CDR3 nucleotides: TGTGCCAGCAGCCAACATCCTACTCGGCCCTTCTCCGAGCAGTACTTC. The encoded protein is CASSQHPTRPFSEQYF.